The T cell receptor beta chain under discussion was sequenced for a study of blood T cells in healthy people across ages. Combining a sample-barcoded 5' primer with a J-beta primer mix, a second PCR ran for roughly 6 to 12 cycles. The yield of each sample was at least 2.5 million CDR3-containing paired-end reads. MiXCR was run by TCRdb on the 5' RACE reads, yielding one entry per CDR3 protein. The data hold 1.5 million to 2 million distinct CDR3 sequences, with roughly 27% observed a single time. This clonotype was found a few times. Its antigen is undetermined. Whole-study results and caveats: Per million T cells, TCR beta diversity dropped about linearly as age rose. Any changes in expanded clonotypes were possibly confounded, as donor CMV status remained unknown.

Russia was home to the donors, healthy Caucasian individuals aged about 6 to 100. The CDR3 is made up of 15 amino acids. V lost 3 bases to trimming and J lost 7 bases; unmatched junction nucleotides: 8. The rearrangement links TRBV12-3 or TRBV12-4 to TRBJ2-1; 8 nucleotides line up with TRBD2. Sequencing input: blood. The receptor was isolated from a woman aged 30 to 39 in good health. CDR3 DNA: TGTGCCAGCAGTTTGATAGCGGGATTGACTAATGAGCAGTTCTTC. Its protein product is CASSLIAGLTNEQFF.